The next 3 T cell receptor beta chains were all read from a single sample in a study of beta chain features in type 1 diabetes. Study results and limitations: The study found moderately but significantly shorter TCRB CDR3s in all four CD4+ subsets of Type 1 diabetes patients.

Expressed TCRB transcripts were sequenced after all isolated RNA was converted to cDNA. The method was immunoSEQ multiplex PCR; TCRdb's version includes in-frame clones alone and lacks a portion of them. The sample carries around 650,000 clones, over 10% recorded once. What these receptors recognize is not known. Sequenced: naive CD4+ T cells from blood. Receptors were obtained from a man aged 25-40 years with type 1 diabetes.

This clone was counted between two and nine times. The chain uses TRBV11-2 and TRBJ1-4, with 7 positions matching TRBD1. V was clipped by 5 bases and J by 7 bases; unmatched bases: 10. The germline gives CDR1 SGHAT, CDR2 FQNNGV. This CDR3 is 15 amino acids long. The CDR3: CASSPQGGGGEKLFF. The CDR3 DNA sequence: TGTGCCAGCAGCCCTCAGGGAGGGGGCGGTGAAAAACTGTTTTTT.

A note on this clone: This same CDR3 is encoded by further DNA sequences in the sample. The chain is built from TRBV5-4 and TRBJ2-1, with no clear D. Per the germline V gene, CDR1 is SGHNT and CDR2 is YYREEE (reference sequence). The ends were cut back, 0 bases at V and 0 bases at J, with 7 bases in the middle. This CDR3 has 15 amino acids. CDR3: CASSLEGSSYNEQFF. DNA of the CDR3: TGTGCCAGCAGCTTGGAAGGTAGCTCCTACAATGAGCAGTTCTTC.

The gene calls are TRBV11-3 and TRBJ2-3; D gene uncertain. The germline V and J ends were trimmed by 0 bases and 1 base, with 5 bases remaining between them. Germline V lookup: CDR1 SGHNT, CDR2 YENEEA. The CDR3 runs 14 residues. CDR3 amino acids: CASSLDGGTDTQYF. CDR3 DNA sequence: TGTGCCAGCAGCTTAGACGGCGGCACAGATACGCAGTATTTT.